The source of this T cell receptor (beta chain) is a study of blood T cell repertoires in COVID-19. Study-wide background: T cells, B-cell-depleted T cells, or PBMCs provided the cDNA or gDNA that served as material.

Source study methods: By means of reference gene primer amplification, nucleated cell counts were estimated. Some clones are missing from TCRdb's copy, which holds only in-frame ones; the method was immunoSEQ multiplex PCR. V, J and clone size are those of that table, while D and trimming were read from the DNA. The data contain 390,000 or so clones, more than 70% of them singletons. Enrolment of Seattle patients took place during active infection, and they were followed longitudinally. This CDR3 is 14 amino acids long. CDR1 and CDR2 (germline): MGHRA, YSYEKL. Between the trimmed V and J ends, which lost 3 bases and 8 bases, there was a span of 15 bases.

The TCR was taken from a woman in her thirties with COVID-19, enrolled during active disease. The chain uses TRBV4-1 and TRBJ2-3, with a possible D match to TRBD2 (6 bases). Sequencing used peripheral blood. CDR3 DNA: TGCGCCAGCAGCCAGGGACTTTCTTCTGGTACGCAGTATTTT. Amino acids: CASSQGLSSGTQYF.